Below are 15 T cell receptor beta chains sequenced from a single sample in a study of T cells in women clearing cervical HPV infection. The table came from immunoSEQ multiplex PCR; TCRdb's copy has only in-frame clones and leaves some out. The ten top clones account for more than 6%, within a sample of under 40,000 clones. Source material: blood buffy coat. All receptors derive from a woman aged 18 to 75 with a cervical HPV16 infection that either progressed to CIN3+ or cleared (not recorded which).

The CDR3 is CASSFSGTTNTEAFF. The sequenced part of the CDR3 DNA is TGCGCCAGCAGCTTCTCCGGGACAACGAACACTGAA. The chain is built from TRBV5-1 and TRBJ1-1; D may be TRBD1 (6 bases). The read halts 3 residues ahead of the CDR3 end, with the missing end drawn from the germline J gene. This CDR3 is built from 15 residues. CDR1 is SGHRS, CDR2 YFSETQ, per germline. Deletions cut 2 bases from V and 1 base from J, with 12 bases between.

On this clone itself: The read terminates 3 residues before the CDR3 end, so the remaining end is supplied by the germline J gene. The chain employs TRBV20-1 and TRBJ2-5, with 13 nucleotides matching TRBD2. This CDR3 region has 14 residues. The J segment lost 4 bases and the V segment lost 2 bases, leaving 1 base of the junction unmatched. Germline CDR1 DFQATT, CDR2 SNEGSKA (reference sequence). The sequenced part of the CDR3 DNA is TGCAGTGCTAGACGGACTAGCGGGGGAGAGACC. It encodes CSARRTSGGET. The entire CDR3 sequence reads CSARRTSGGETQYF.

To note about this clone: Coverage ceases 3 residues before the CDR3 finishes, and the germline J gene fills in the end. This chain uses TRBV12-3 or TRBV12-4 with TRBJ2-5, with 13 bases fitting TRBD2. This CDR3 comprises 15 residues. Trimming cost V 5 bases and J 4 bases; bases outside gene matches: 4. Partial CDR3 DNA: TGTGCCAGCAGTATTACTAGCGGGAGGGGAGAGACC. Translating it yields CASSITSGRGET. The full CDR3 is CASSITSGRGETQYF.

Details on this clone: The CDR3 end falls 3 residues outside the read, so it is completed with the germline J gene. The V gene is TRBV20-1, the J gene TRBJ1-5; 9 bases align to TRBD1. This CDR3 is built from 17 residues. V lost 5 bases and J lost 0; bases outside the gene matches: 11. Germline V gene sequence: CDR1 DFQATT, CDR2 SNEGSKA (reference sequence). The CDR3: CSARPGQGTYSNQPQHF. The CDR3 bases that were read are TGCAGTGCTCGTCCGGGACAGGGAACGTATAGCAATCAGCCC.

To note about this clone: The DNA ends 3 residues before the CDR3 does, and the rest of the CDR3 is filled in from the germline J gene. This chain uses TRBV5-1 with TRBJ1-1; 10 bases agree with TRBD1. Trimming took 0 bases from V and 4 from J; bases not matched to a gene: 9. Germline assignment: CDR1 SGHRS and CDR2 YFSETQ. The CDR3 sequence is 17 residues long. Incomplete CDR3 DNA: TGCGCCAGCAGCTTGGCCCCGACAGGGGGCATTGGCACTGAA. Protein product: CASSLAPTGGIGTE. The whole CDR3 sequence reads CASSLAPTGGIGTEAFF.

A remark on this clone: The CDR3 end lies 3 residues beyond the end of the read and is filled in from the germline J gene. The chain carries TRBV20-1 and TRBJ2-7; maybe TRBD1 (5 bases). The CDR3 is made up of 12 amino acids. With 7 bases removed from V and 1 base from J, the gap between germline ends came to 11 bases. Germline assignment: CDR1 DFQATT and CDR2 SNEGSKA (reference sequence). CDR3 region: CSVSDSSYEQYF. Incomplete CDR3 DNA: TGCAGTGTTTCCGACAGTTCCTACGAG.

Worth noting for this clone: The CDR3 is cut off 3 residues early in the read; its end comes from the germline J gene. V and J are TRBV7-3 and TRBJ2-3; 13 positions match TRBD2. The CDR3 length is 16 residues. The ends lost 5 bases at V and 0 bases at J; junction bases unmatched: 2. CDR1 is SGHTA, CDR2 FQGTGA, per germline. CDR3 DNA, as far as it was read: TGTGCCAGCAGCCCGACTAGCGGGAGGAGCACAGATACG. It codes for CASSPTSGRSTDT. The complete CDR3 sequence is CASSPTSGRSTDTQYF.

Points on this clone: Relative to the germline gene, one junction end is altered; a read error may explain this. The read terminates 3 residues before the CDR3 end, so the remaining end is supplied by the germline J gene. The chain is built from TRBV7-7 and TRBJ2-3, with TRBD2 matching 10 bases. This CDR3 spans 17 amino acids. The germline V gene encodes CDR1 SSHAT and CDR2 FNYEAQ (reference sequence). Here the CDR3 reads CASSSGGLAGEGETQYF. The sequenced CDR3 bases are TGTGCTAGCAGTTCGGGGGGGCTAGCGGGGGAAGGAGAGACG.

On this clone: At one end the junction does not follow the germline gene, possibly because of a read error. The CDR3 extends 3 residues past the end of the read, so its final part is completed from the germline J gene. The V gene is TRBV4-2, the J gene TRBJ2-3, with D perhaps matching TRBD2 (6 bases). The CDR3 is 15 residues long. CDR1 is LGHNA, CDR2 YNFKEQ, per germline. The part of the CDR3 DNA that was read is TGCGCCAGCAGCCAGATGGCTAGCGGCACAGATACG. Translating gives CASSQMASGTDT. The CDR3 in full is CASSQMASGTDTQYF.

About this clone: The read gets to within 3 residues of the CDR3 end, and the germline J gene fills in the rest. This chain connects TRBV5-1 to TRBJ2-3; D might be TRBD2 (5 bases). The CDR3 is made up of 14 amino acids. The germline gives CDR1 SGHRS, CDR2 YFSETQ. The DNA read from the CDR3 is TGCGCCAGCAGCCTCGAGGGCCTCCAAGAGACG. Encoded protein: CASSLEGLQET. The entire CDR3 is CASSLEGLQETQYF.

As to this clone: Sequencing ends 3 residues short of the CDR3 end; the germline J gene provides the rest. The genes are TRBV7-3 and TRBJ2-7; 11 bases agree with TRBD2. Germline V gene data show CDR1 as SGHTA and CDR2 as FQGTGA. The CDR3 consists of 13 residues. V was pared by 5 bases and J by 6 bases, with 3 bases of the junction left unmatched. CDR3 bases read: TGTGCCAGCAGCGTACTAGCGGGAGCCGAG. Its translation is CASSVLAGAE. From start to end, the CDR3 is CASSVLAGAEQYF.

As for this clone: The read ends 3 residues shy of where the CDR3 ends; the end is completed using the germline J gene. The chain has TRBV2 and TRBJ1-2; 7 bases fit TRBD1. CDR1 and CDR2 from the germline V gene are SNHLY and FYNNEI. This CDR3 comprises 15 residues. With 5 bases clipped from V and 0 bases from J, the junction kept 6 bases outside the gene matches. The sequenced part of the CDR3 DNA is TGTGCCAGCAGTAGCCCGACAGGGTCTAACTATGGC. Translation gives CASSSPTGSNYG. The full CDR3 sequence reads CASSSPTGSNYGYTF.

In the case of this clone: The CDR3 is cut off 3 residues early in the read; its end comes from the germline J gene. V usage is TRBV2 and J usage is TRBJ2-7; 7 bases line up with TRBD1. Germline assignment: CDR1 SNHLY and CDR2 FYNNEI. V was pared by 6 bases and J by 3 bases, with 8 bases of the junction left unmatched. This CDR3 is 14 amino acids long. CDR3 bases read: TGTGCCAGCAGGCTTGAACAGGGGTTCTACGAG. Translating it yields CASRLEQGFYE. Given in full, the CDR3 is CASRLEQGFYEQYF.

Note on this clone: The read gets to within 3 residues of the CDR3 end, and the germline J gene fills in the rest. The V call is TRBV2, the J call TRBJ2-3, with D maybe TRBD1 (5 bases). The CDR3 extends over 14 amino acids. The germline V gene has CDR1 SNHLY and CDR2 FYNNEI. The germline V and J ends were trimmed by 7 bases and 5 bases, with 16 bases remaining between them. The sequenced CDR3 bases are TGTGCCAGCAATCTCCGGCCAAGGGGAGATACG. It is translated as CASNLRPRGDT. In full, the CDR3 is CASNLRPRGDTQYF.

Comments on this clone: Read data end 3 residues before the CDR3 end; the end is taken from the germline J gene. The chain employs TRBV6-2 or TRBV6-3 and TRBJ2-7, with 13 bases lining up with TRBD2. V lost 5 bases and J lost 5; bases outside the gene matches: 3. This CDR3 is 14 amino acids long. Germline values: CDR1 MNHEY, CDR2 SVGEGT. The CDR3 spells CASSQGLAGDEQYF. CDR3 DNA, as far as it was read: TGTGCCAGCAGTCAAGGACTAGCGGGGGACGAG.